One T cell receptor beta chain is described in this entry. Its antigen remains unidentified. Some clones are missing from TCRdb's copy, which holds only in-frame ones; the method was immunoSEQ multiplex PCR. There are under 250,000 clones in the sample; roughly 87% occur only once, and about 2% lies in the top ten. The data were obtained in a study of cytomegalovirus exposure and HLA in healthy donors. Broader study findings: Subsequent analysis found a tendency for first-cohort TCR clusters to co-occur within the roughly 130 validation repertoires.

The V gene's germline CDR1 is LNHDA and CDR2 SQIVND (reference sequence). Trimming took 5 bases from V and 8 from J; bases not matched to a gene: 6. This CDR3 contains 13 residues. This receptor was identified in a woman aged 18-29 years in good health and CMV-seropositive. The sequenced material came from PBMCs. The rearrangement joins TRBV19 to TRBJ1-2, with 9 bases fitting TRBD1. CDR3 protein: CASSFNRGQGYTF. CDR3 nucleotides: TGTGCCAGTAGTTTCAACAGGGGGCAAGGCTACACCTTC.